This passage covers 9 T cell receptor beta chains from one sample sequenced in a study of blood T cell repertoires in COVID-19. Produced via immunoSEQ multiplex PCR; TCRdb's table is partial and in-frame only. This table has around 97,000 clones, about 80% appearing once. Material for sequencing was peripheral blood. The receptors derive from a man in his 70s with acute or convalescent COVID-19.

The CDR3, as DNA: TGTGCCAGCAGCTTAGTCTCAGGGGCCGTCCAGCCCCAGCATTTT. Residues: CASSLVSGAVQPQHF. The rearrangement joins TRBV7-2 to TRBJ1-5; possible D gene TRBD1, 6 bases. Between the trimmed V and J ends, which lost 1 base and 7 bases, there was a span of 14 bases. The V gene's germline CDR1 is SGHTA and CDR2 FQGNSA. There are 15 residues in the CDR3.

The V gene is TRBV11-2, the J gene TRBJ1-2, with 7 bases fitting TRBD1. Germline V gene lookup returns CDR1 SGHAT and CDR2 FQNNGV. J gave up 8 bases and V 3 bases, and 9 bases lay outside the gene matches. The CDR3 loop spans 14 amino acids. The CDR3 sequence is CASSFSGGGGGYTF. The CDR3 coding sequence is TGTGCCAGCAGCTTTTCTGGAGGGGGCGGGGGCTACACCTTC.

This clone has only one observation. This chain links TRBV19 with TRBJ1-2; D might be TRBD1 (5 bases). The CDR3 consists of 14 residues. Germline CDR1 reads LNHDA; CDR2 reads SQIVND (reference sequence). Trimming removed 7 bases at V and 3 bases at J, with 15 bases between. The CDR3 here is CASNRGDGYYGYTF. Here the CDR3 DNA reads TGTGCCAGTAACCGGGGGGACGGGTACTATGGCTACACCTTC.

CDR3 region: CASRTLMGQDTPSYGYTF. DNA of the CDR3: TGTGCCAGTAGAACCTTGATGGGACAGGACACTCCTAGCTATGGCTACACCTTC. The chain is built from TRBV19 and TRBJ1-2; 8 positions agree with TRBD1. From germline, CDR1 is LNHDA and CDR2 SQIVND (reference sequence). The CDR3 extends over 18 amino acids. V trimming: 6 bases; J trimming: 4 bases; junction bases outside the gene matches: 19. Drawing the rest from reference TRBV19 and TRBJ1-2, the complete variable domain is DGGITQSPKYLFRKEGQNVTLSCEQNLNHDAMYWYRQDPGQGLRLIYYSQIVNDFQKGDIAEGYSVSREKKESFPLTVTSAQKNPTAFYLCASRTLMGQDTPSYGYTFGSGTRLTVV.

The chain couples TRBV7-9 to TRBJ2-3, with TRBD1 as a possible D gene (6 bases). In germline, CDR1 is SEHNR, CDR2 FQNEAQ (reference sequence). V gave up 5 bases and J gave up 3 bases, with 15 bases separating them. CDR3 size: 15 residues. The CDR3 DNA reads TGTGCCAGCAGCCCCAAGGGGGATGGGACAGATACGCAGTATTTT. It codes for CASSPKGDGTDTQYF.

The genes are TRBV19 and TRBJ1-5, with TRBD1 matching over 8 bases. V shed 4 bases, J shed 0 bases, and the junction held 8 bases outside the gene matches. The CDR3 loop spans 17 amino acids. The germline gives CDR1 LNHDA, CDR2 SQIVND (reference sequence). The CDR3 is CASSKGSGQGSNQPQHF. The CDR3 DNA reads as TGTGCCAGTAGTAAGGGGTCCGGACAGGGTAGCAATCAGCCCCAGCATTTT.

The chain couples TRBV7-9 to TRBJ1-2; 7 nucleotides align to TRBD1. The CDR3 spans 14 residues. Germline V gene data show CDR1 as SEHNR and CDR2 as FQNEAQ (reference sequence). V lost 6 bases and J lost 4; bases outside the gene matches: 8. The CDR3 nucleotides are TGTGCCAGCAGTCCGACAGGGTCGGGCTATGGCTACACCTTC. Translation: CASSPTGSGYGYTF.

The chain uses TRBV7-9 and TRBJ1-2, with D perhaps TRBD1 (6 bases). This CDR3 contains 12 residues. Germline lookup yields CDR1 SEHNR and CDR2 FQNEAQ (reference sequence). V lost 5 bases and J lost 6, with 10 bases in between. CDR3 in amino acids: CASSPTGHGYTF. The CDR3, as DNA: TGTGCCAGCAGCCCAACAGGGCATGGCTACACCTTC.

CDR3 sequence: CASKTDRGVHGYTF. As DNA, the CDR3 is TGTGCCAGCAAGACAGACAGGGGAGTGCATGGCTACACCTTC. The chain has TRBV28 and TRBJ1-2; 8 bases fit TRBD1. J gave up 6 bases and V 7 bases, and 10 bases lay outside the gene matches. Germline CDR1 MDHEN, CDR2 SYDVKM. The CDR3 extends over 14 amino acids.